The clone carrying this TCR beta chain occurred many times. Its target is not known. Study-level points and caveats: In terms of TCR gene usage, tumor memory CD4+ T cells clustered together with blood and lymph node memory CD4+ cells, as well as with lymph node naive CD4+ cells. Tumor Treg TCRs overlapped most with tumor naive CD4+ cells.

Constant-region reverse primers amplified full-length variable regions, followed by semi-nested Nested Universal Primer A PCR. Each CDR3 protein is one row after TCRdb ran MiXCR on the 5' RACE reads. Of around 52,000 distinct CDR3 sequences listed, about 28% are singletons. Memory CD4+ cells were defined as CD4+CD45RO+CD25-. Input material: tumor-infiltrating memory CD4+ T cells sorted from the breast tumor. Subset specified: memory CD4+ T cells, CD4+CD45RO+CD25-. The receptor was derived from a female donor with breast cancer.

The CDR3 nucleotides are TGTGCCAGCAGTTACGTGGTGGGCGGGGAGCTGTTTTTT. Protein product: CASSYVVGGELFF. J is TRBJ2-2 and V is TRBV6-5, with D unresolved. The germline CDR1 and CDR2 sequences are MNHEY and SVGAGI. The CDR3 spans 13 residues. V lost 2 bases, J lost 7 bases, and 8 bases lay in between.